The T cell receptor beta chain under discussion was sequenced for a study of cytomegalovirus exposure and HLA in healthy donors. Germline V gene lookup returns CDR1 SGHAT and CDR2 FQNNGV. The ends were cut back, 2 bases at V and 1 base at J, with 8 bases in the middle. The CDR3 contains 14 residues. In the PCR, 60 Vbeta and 13 Jbeta primers were used. TCRdb's table, derived via immunoSEQ multiplex PCR, lists solely in-frame clones and lacks some. The table has about 130,000 clones, around 80% seen once; the top ten hold under 6%. The chain joins TRBV11-2 to TRBJ1-1; D is unclear. What was sequenced was PBMCs. The source of this sequence is a young man in good health and CMV-seronegative. For the CDR3, the DNA is TGTGCCAGCAGCTTAACAGCCAGGAACACTGAAGCTTTCTTT. This sequence encodes CASSLTARNTEAFF.